Only one count was recorded for the clone carrying this TCR beta chain. What it binds is unknown. Germline V gene data show CDR1 as MDHEN and CDR2 as SYDVKM. This CDR3 comprises 13 residues. V lost 10 bases to trimming and J lost 0 bases; unmatched junction nucleotides: 5. Sequenced by immunoSEQ multiplex PCR; TCRdb stores in-frame clones only, minus some. Here the sample spans roughly 150,000 clones, about 91% being singletons. The data derive from a study of T cell responses to AZD1222 COVID-19 vaccine. Study results and caveats: The peak T cell response came first, and repertoires were sampled only after it. Baseline seropositives among AZD1222 recipients totaled only 5 to 7. Increases in Spike-specific TCR breadth and depth were seen after two AZD1222 doses. Unmutated regions of variants are reportedly targeted by nearly half of spike-specific TCRs.

V gene TRBV28 combines with J gene TRBJ2-7, with TRBD1 matching over 8 bases. The sample was peripheral blood, taken on day 0 of MenACWY control vaccination. The clonotype comes from an adult in good health. The CDR3 nucleotides are TGTGCCACCTGGGGGACAGGCTCCTACGAGCAGTACTTC. Translating gives CATWGTGSYEQYF. Using reference TRBV28 and TRBJ2-7 for the parts outside the CDR3, the full variable domain is DVKVTQSSRYLVKRTGEKVFLECVQDMDHENMFWYRQDPGLGLRLIYFSYDVKMKEKGDIPEGYSVSREKKERFSLILESASTNQTSMYLCATWGTGSYEQYFGPGTRLTVT.